This T cell receptor (beta chain) was documented in a study of blood T cells in healthy people across ages. Study-wide findings and caveats: Measured against age, TCR beta diversity per million T cells decreased in a roughly linear manner.

Healthy Russian Caucasian donors spanned ages about 6 to 90 years. A note on this clonotype: Its antigen is not identified.

The CDR3 covers 15 residues. Trimming removed 7 bases at V and 0 bases at J, with 13 bases between. A sample-barcoded 5' primer and a J-beta primer mix were used in a second PCR of about 7 to 12 cycles. With 12 random nucleotides, a template-switch adaptor tagged each individual cDNA molecule. A minimum of 2.5 million CDR3-containing paired-end reads was obtained for each sample. In TCRdb, the 5' RACE reads were re-called with MiXCR into one record per CDR3 protein. The sample has more than 1.4 million distinct CDR3 sequences, around 42% seen once. This clonotype was sampled from a woman aged 18-29 years in good health. Source material: blood. The V call is TRBV12-3 or TRBV12-4, the J call TRBJ1-5; the D gene is possibly TRBD1 (5 bases). For the CDR3, the DNA is TGTGCCAGCACCCGGGACGGTAATAGCAATCAGCCCCAGCATTTT. Protein: CASTRDGNSNQPQHF.